The next 7 T cell receptor beta chains were all read from a single sample in a study of early T cells in non-severe SARS-CoV-2 infection (dated by TCRdb to the early 2020s). Libraries were built with 5' RACE. Sequencing was performed on a NextSeq 500. TCRdb applied fastp at Q25 and MiXCR to the public reads, then kept only in-frame beta chains. One record per CDR3 amino acid sequence lists the most common genes and DNA. This sample comprises tens of thousands of distinct CDR3 sequences, more than 9% of them detected only once. The ten largest clonotypes hold roughly 6% of the sample. Sequencing was done on a sample of whole blood. The source of these receptors is an adult who was a healthcare worker with PCR-confirmed SARS-CoV-2 infection or an uninfected control (not recorded which).

This clonotype was observed many times. This chain connects TRBV6-9 to TRBJ1-2; tentative D call: TRBD1 (5 bases). With 6 bases removed from V and 2 bases from J, the gap between germline ends came to 10 bases. CDR1 is MNHGY and CDR2 is SVAAGI in the germline V gene. The CDR3 is made up of 13 amino acids. The CDR3 DNA follows: TGTGCCAGCAGCGGGACTCTGAACTATGGCTACACCTTC. Its protein is CASSGTLNYGYTF.

The sample holds many counts of this clonotype. This rearrangement joins TRBV11-3 to TRBJ1-1, with D maybe TRBD1 (5 bases). The germline CDR1 and CDR2 sequences are SGHNT and YENEEA. The CDR3 length is 15 residues. V lost 1 base to trimming and J lost 0 bases, with 9 bases between them. CDR3 nucleotides: TGTGCCAGCAGCTTAGGGGGGGATCTGAACACTGAAGCTTTCTTT. Amino acid sequence: CASSLGGDLNTEAFF.

In its sample, this clonotype was seen many times. The J gene is TRBJ2-1, the V gene TRBV14, with TRBD2 matching over 12 bases. V lost 4 bases to trimming and J lost 5 bases; unmatched junction nucleotides: 3. This CDR3 comprises 15 residues. The germline V gene has CDR1 SGHDN and CDR2 FVKESK. This CDR3 is CASSRLAGVHNEQFF. The CDR3 nucleotides are TGTGCCAGCAGCCGACTAGCGGGAGTGCACAATGAGCAGTTCTTC.

The chain employs TRBV20-1 and TRBJ2-4, with a possible D match to TRBD2 (6 bases). From germline, CDR1 is DFQATT and CDR2 SNEGSKA (reference sequence). The CDR3 has 15 amino acids. V was shortened by 2 bases and J by 5 bases, with 16 bases between the two germline ends. CDR3 loop: CSARNLREPQNIQYF. The DNA for the CDR3 is TGCAGTGCTAGAAACCTCCGGGAGCCCCAAAACATTCAGTACTTC.

This clonotype was detected many times. The chain carries TRBV5-1 and TRBJ2-1, with 11 nucleotides matching TRBD2. The CDR3 runs to 15 residues. V was clipped by 4 bases and J by 8 bases; unmatched bases: 8. Germline lookup yields CDR1 SGHRS and CDR2 YFSETQ. The CDR3 DNA is TGCGCCAGCAGCCGTACTAGCGGGAGACGGGATGAGCAGTTCTTC. It encodes CASSRTSGRRDEQFF.

The CDR3 sequence: CASRPDTYEQYF. In DNA, the CDR3 is TGTGCCAGCAGACCGGACACCTACGAGCAGTACTTC. J is TRBJ2-7 and V is TRBV12-3 or TRBV12-4; possible D gene TRBD1, 5 bases. The ends were cut back, 6 bases at V and 2 bases at J, with 8 bases in the middle. The CDR3 has 12 residues.

This clonotype appeared a few times. The chain joins TRBV20-1 to TRBJ1-1; D gene unclear. Germline CDR1 reads DFQATT; CDR2 reads SNEGSKA (reference sequence). This CDR3 spans 12 amino acids. CDR3 coding DNA: TGCAGGGCCTTCGGGGAAGGCTCTGAAGCTTTCTTT. Protein sequence: CRAFGEGSEAFF.